This T cell receptor beta chain was documented in a study of Graves' ophthalmopathy and Graves' hyperthyroidism. Amplified TCR beta CDR3 regions were obtained using RNA transcripts as template. First-round RT-PCR used HTBI primers; second-round multiplex PCR followed. Using its own MiXCR run on the multiplex PCR reads, TCRdb lists one record per CDR3 protein. The data contain 650,000 to 800,000 distinct CDR3 sequences, about 38% of them singletons. The CDR3 is 12 residues long, ends included. In germline, CDR1 is LGHNA, CDR2 YNFKEQ. As regards this clonotype: Since the CDR3 does not end with the conserved phenylalanine or tryptophan, this likely comes from a read error. The DNA is left out, because the CDR3 cannot be placed on it with certainty; the CDR3 is given as TCRdb lists it.

This TCR was sampled from an adult man with Graves' ophthalmopathy. V is TRBV4-2 and J is TRBJ2-6; TRBD1, the D gene given by the table, was not confirmed from the DNA. The material sequenced was peripheral blood. CDR3 protein: CASSVTGGSSSS.